This TCR beta chain was identified in a study of regulatory T cells in long-lasting Graves disease. The study, taken as a whole, reports: TCR diversity was lower in persistent Graves' patients (versus newly diagnosed ones).

Trimming took 6 bases from V and 4 from J, leaving 12 bases between them. The germline V gene has CDR1 MDHEN and CDR2 SYDVKM. CDR3 size: 13 residues. With iRepertoire HTBI primers and Arm-PCR of CDR3 regions, TCR beta libraries were built. Original processing methods: Identified across the samples were 62 TRBV segments and more than twelve TRBJ segments. TCRdb used MiXCR to reprocess the multiplex PCR reads, holding one entry per CDR3 protein. In this record, the V and J calls reflect TCRdb's handling and not the investigators' own analysis. Found here are approximately 470,000 distinct CDR3 sequences, around 15% of them singletons; the top ten hold 9.5% to 15%. Time point given: newly diagnosed GD, antithyroid drugs for less than 3 months. PBMC-derived RNA was used for the TCR library. This clonotype has ten or more counts. Its antigen is unknown. These same records also appear under a second study, on T cells in Graves' hyperthyroidism and ophthalmopathy. That study adds: Hyperthyroidism of Graves' type that showed no ophthalmopathy progression within 18 months was stable. A model built on 13 V-J features separated ophthalmopathy from stable hyperthyroidism.

This chain joins TRBV28 and TRBJ1-2, with unresolved D. This specimen was peripheral blood mononuclear cells (PBMCs), taken at new diagnosis, from a patient treated with antithyroid drugs. This clonotype originated in a man aged 35-49 years with Graves disease. CDR3 in amino acids: CASSRTAPYGYTF. The CDR3 DNA reads as TGTGCCAGCAGCCGGACGGCACCCTATGGCTACACCTTC.